The rows below give T cell receptor beta chains drawn from one sample of a study of cytomegalovirus exposure and HLA in healthy donors. Using immunoSEQ multiplex PCR, the repertoire was profiled, and TCRdb retains in-frame clones only, with some absent. The sample consists of some 110,000 clones, 9.5% of them appearing once. The specimen was PBMCs. All receptors derive from a man aged 30 to 45 in good health and CMV-seronegative. The CDR3 runs from the conserved cysteine through the conserved F or W.

J: TRBJ1-1
V: TRBV28
CDR3: CASSIPEGEAFF

J: TRBJ1-5
V: TRBV27
CDR3: CASRGQGIQPQHF

J: TRBJ2-3
V: TRBV30
CDR3: CAWSVQNAGTDTQYF

J: TRBJ2-3
V: TRBV27
CDR3: CASSLWDSYTDTQYF

J: TRBJ2-7
V: TRBV9
CDR3: CASSAGQGVNEQYF

J: TRBJ1-1
V: TRBV6-5
CDR3: CASTGQGLKAFF

J: TRBJ2-1
V: TRBV7-9
CDR3: CASSPWTSGEQFF

J: TRBJ1-2
V: TRBV12-5
CDR3: CARGSSNYGYTF

J: TRBJ2-7
V: TRBV7-8
CDR3: CASTPYSLAGIEQYF

J: TRBJ2-7
V: TRBV7-2
CDR3: CASSLEASGDLYEQYF